Listed below are T cell receptor beta chains from one sample, sequenced in a study of low-dose radiotherapy and immunotherapy resistance in tumors. Each CDR3 protein is one row after TCRdb ran MiXCR on the reads. Among about 84,000 distinct CDR3 sequences listed, roughly 17% were seen once. The sample was PBMCs, taken after low-dose radiotherapy plus immunotherapy. The receptors derive from a male donor with prostate cancer. The CDR3 runs from the conserved cysteine through the conserved F or W. Each record gives: V gene, D gene, J gene, clone size, CDR3 protein, CDR3 DNA. D genes are given only for firm matches. Size is stated for part of the rows, as once, few or many counts, or as a class when the clone is expanded.

v_gene: TRBV28
d_gene: TRBD2
j_gene: TRBJ2-7
abundance: many
CDR3aa: CASGGLAGNYEQYF
CDR3nt: TGTGCCAGCGGGGGACTAGCGGGAAACTACGAGCAGTACTTC

v_gene: TRBV9
d_gene: TRBD1
j_gene: TRBJ1-1
abundance: many
CDR3aa: CASSDRGPTNLNTEAFF
CDR3nt: TGTGCCAGCAGCGACAGGGGCCCTACCAACCTGAACACTGAAGCTTTCTTT

v_gene: TRBV6-1
d_gene: TRBD2
j_gene: TRBJ2-7
abundance: NA
CDR3aa: CASSEMLTSGFYEQYF
CDR3nt: TGTGCCAGCAGTGAAATGTTAACTAGCGGGTTCTACGAGCAGTACTTC

v_gene: TRBV29-1
d_gene: NA
j_gene: TRBJ2-2
abundance: many
CDR3aa: CSVAATGELFF
CDR3nt: TGCAGCGTTGCGGCCACCGGGGAGCTGTTTTTT

v_gene: TRBV6-5
d_gene: TRBD1
j_gene: TRBJ1-2
abundance: NA
CDR3aa: CASRSGGSYGYTF
CDR3nt: TGTGCCAGCAGGTCAGGGGGCAGCTATGGCTACACCTTC

v_gene: TRBV11-2
d_gene: TRBD2
j_gene: TRBJ2-1
abundance: NA
CDR3aa: CASSPSGSTYNEQFF
CDR3nt: TGTGCCAGCAGCCCTAGCGGGAGTACCTACAATGAGCAGTTCTTC

v_gene: TRBV24-1
d_gene: TRBD2
j_gene: TRBJ2-5
abundance: many
CDR3aa: CATSANTGLAGAGETQYF
CDR3nt: TGTGCCACCAGTGCAAACACGGGACTAGCGGGAGCAGGAGAGACCCAGTACTTC

v_gene: TRBV28
d_gene: TRBD2
j_gene: TRBJ2-3
abundance: medium-sized
CDR3aa: CASSPLAGATDTQYF
CDR3nt: TGTGCCAGCAGCCCCCTTGCGGGAGCTACAGATACGCAGTATTTT

v_gene: TRBV10-3
d_gene: NA
j_gene: TRBJ2-5
abundance: many
CDR3aa: CAIRTGSQETQYF
CDR3nt: TGTGCCATTAGGACCGGGAGCCAAGAGACCCAGTACTTC

v_gene: TRBV6-6
d_gene: TRBD2
j_gene: TRBJ2-7
abundance: NA
CDR3aa: CASSYSSGSSYEQYF
CDR3nt: TGTGCCAGCAGTTACTCTAGCGGGAGTTCCTACGAGCAGTACTTC